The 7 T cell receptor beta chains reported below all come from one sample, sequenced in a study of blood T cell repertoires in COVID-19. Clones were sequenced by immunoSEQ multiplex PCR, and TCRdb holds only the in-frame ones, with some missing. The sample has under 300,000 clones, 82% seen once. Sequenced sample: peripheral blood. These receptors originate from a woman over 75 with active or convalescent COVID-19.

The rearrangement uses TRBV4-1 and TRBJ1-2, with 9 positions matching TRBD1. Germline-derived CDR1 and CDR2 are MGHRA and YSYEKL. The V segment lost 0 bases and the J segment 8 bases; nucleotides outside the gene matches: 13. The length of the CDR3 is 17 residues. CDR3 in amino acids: CASSQDIWGGQGSGYTF. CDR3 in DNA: TGCGCCAGCAGCCAAGATATATGGGGTGGACAGGGGTCGGGCTACACCTTC.

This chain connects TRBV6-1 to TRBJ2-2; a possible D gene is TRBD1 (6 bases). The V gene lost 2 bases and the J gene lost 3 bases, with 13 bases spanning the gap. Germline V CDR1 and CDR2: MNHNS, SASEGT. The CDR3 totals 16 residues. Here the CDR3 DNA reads TGTGCCAGCAGTGAACTGTTAGGGGGATACACCGGGGAGCTGTTTTTT. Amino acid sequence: CASSELLGGYTGELFF.

The CDR3 sequence: CASRETGGYTF. The CDR3 nucleotides are TGTGCCAGCAGGGAAACGGGTGGCTACACCTTC. V and J are TRBV2 and TRBJ1-2, with no clear D. With 6 bases removed from V and 7 bases from J, the gap between germline ends came to 9 bases. Per germline, CDR1 SNHLY and CDR2 FYNNEI. The CDR3 extends over 11 amino acids.

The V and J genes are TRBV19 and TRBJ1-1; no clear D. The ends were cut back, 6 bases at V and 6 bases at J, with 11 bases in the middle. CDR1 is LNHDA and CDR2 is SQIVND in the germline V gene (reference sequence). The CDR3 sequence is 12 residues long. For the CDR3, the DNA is TGTGCCAGTAGGGCTGGAGGCGCTGAAGCTTTCTTT. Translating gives CASRAGGAEAFF.

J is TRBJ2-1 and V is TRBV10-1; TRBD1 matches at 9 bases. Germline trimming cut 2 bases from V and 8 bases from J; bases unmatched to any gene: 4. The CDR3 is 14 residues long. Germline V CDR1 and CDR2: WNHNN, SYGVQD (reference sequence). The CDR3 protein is CASSEGGQGHEQFF. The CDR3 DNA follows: TGCGCCAGCAGTGAGGGGGGACAGGGCCATGAGCAGTTCTTC.

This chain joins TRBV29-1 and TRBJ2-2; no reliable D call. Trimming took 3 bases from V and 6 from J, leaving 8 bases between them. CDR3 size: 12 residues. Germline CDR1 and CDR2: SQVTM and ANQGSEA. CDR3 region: CSVERFPGELFF. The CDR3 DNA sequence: TGCAGCGTTGAGCGATTCCCCGGGGAGCTGTTTTTT.

DNA for the CDR3: TGTGCCGGGGGGGGAAAAGAGACCCAGTACTTC. The encoded protein is CAGGGKETQYF. The chain couples TRBV2 to TRBJ2-5; 7 bases match TRBD2. The CDR3 runs to 11 residues. Germline CDR1 SNHLY, CDR2 FYNNEI. Losses at the gene ends were 11 bases for V and 3 bases for J; bases not matched to a gene: 3.